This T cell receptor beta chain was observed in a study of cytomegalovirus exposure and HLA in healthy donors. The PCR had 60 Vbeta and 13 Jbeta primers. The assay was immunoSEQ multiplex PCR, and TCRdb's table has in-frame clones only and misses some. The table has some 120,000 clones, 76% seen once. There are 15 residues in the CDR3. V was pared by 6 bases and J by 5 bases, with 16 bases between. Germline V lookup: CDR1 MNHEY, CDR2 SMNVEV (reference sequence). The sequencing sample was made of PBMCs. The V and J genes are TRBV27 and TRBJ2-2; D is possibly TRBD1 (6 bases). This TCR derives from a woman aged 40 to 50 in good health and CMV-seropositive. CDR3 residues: CASRTGQTLTGELFF. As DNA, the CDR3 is TGTGCCAGCAGGACCGGACAGACCTTAACCGGGGAGCTGTTTTTT.